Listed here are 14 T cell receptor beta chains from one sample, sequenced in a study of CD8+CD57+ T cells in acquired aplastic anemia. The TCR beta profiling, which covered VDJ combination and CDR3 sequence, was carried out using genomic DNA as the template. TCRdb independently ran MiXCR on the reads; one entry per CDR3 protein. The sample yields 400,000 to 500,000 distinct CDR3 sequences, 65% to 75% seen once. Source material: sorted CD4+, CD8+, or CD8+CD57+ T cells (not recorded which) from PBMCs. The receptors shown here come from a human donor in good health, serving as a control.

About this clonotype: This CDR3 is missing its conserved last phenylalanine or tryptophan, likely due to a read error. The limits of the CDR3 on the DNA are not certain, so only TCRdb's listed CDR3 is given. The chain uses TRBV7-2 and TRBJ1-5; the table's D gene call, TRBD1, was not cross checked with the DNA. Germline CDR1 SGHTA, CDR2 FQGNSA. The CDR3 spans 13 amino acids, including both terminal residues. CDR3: CASRADRGQHQQY.

The CDR3 region has the DNA TGTGCCAGCAGGCGGAAAACAGACCGGTTAGCCTTCTTT. Protein: CASRRKTDRLAFF. J is TRBJ1-1 and V is TRBV11-2; no clear D. In germline, CDR1 is SGHAT, CDR2 FQNNGV. The V end lost 6 bases, the J end lost 14 bases, and 22 bases lay between the germline ends. CDR3 length equals 13 residues.

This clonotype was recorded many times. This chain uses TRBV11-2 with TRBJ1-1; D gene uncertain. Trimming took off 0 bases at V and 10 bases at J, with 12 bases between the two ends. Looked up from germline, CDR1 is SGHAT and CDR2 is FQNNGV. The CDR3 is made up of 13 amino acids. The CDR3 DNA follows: TGTGCCAGCAGCTTAGATAGGCTTACGGGAGCTTTCTTT. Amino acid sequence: CASSLDRLTGAFF. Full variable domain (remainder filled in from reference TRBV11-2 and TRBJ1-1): EAGVAQSPRYKIIEKRQSVAFWCNPISGHATLYWYQQILGQGPKLLIQFQNNGVVDDSQLPKDRFSAERLKGVDSTLKIQPAKLEDSAVYLCASSLDRLTGAFFGQGTRLTVV.

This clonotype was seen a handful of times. The chain's CDR3 is CASRQQGVCNEQFF. DNA for the CDR3: TGCGCCAGCAGACAACAGGGGGTCTGCAATGAGCAGTTCTTC. The chain combines TRBV5-1 with TRBJ2-1; 8 nucleotides line up with TRBD1. The CDR3 has 14 residues. CDR1 SGHRS and CDR2 YFSETQ come from the germline V gene. The J segment lost 6 bases and the V segment lost 5 bases, leaving 7 bases of the junction unmatched. Together with reference TRBV5-1 and TRBJ2-1, the CDR3 gives the full variable domain: KAGVTQTPRYLIKTRGQQVTLSCSPISGHRSVSWYQQTPGQGLQFLFEYFSETQRNKGNFPGRFSGRQFSNSRSEMNVSTLELGDSALYLCASRQQGVCNEQFFGPGTRLTVL.

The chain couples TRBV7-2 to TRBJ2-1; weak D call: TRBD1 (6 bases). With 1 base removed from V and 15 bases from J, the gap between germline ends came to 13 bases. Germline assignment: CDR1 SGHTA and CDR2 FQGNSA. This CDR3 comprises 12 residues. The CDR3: CASSLEGDVGFF. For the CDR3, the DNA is TGTGCCAGCAGCTTAGAGGGGGATGTCGGGTTCTTC.

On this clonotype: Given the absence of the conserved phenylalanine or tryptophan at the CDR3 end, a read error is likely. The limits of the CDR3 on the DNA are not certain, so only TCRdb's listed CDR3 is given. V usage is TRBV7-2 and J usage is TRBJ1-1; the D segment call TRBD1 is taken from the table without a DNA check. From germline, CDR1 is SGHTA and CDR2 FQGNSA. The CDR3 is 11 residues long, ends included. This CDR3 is CASSLRGNSLS.

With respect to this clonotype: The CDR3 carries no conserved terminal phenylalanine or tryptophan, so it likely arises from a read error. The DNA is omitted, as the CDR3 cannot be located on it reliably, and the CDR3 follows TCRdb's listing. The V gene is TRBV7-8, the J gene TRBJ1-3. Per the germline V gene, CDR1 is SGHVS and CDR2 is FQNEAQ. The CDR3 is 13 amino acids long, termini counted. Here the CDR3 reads CASSDHAGDTTYV.

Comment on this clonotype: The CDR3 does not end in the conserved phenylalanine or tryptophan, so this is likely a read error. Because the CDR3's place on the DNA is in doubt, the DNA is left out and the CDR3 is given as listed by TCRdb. The CDR3 loop is CASRSGGTAPQA. The chain links TRBV7-4 to TRBJ1-6. Both ends counted, the CDR3 spans 12 residues. CDR1 is SGHVT and CDR2 is SQSDAQ in the germline V gene.

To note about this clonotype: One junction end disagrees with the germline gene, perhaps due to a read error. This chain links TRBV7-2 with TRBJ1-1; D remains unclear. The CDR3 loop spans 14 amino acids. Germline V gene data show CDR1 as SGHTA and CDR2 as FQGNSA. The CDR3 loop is CASSQVARHTEAFF. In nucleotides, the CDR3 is TGCGCCAGCAGCCAAGTTGCCCGTCACACTGAAGCTTTCTTT.

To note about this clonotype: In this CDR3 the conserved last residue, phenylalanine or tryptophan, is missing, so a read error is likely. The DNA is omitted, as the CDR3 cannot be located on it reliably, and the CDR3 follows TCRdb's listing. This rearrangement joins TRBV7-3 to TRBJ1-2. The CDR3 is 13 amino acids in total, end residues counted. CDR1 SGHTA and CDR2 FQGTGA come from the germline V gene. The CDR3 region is CASSVHGLVTDTH.

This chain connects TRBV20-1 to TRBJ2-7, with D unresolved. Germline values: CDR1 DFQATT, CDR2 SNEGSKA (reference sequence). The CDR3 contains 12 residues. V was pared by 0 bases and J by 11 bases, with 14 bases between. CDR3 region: CSARDGTAYEYF. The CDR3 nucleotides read TGCAGTGCTAGAGACGGTACGGCCTACGAGTACTTC.

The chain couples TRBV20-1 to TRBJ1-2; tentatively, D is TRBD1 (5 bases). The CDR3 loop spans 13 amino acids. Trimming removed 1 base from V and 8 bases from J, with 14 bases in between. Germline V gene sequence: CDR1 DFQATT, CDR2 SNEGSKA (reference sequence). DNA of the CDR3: TGCAGTGCTAGAGTCCCGGGACGGGGCGGCTACACCTTC. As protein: CSARVPGRGGYTF.

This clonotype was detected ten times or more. The chain's CDR3 is CSAVRQGEYGYTF. Written as DNA, the CDR3 is TGCAGCGCAGTCCGACAGGGGGAATATGGCTACACCTTC. The chain uses TRBV29-1 and TRBJ1-2; TRBD1 agrees at 9 bases. V dropped 7 bases and J dropped 5; count of bases not matched to a gene: 8. This CDR3 spans 13 amino acids. From germline, CDR1 is SQVTM and CDR2 ANQGSEA.

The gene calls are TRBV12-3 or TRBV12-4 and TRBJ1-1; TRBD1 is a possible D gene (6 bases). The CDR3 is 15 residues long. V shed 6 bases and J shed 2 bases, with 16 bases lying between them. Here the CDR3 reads CASSRVVQGNTEAFF. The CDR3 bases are TGTGCCAGCAGCCGGGTTGTACAGGGCAACACTGAAGCTTTCTTT.